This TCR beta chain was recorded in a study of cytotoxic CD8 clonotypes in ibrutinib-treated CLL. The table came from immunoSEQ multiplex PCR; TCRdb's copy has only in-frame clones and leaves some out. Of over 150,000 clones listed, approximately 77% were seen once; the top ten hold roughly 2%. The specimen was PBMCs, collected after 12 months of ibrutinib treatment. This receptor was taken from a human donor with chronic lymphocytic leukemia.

The CDR3: CASSLQGAANTGELFF. The DNA for the CDR3 is TGCGCCAGCAGCTTGCAGGGAGCCGCGAACACCGGGGAGCTGTTTTTT. The chain uses TRBV5-1 and TRBJ2-2, with D possibly being TRBD1 or TRBD2 (5 bases each). Germline V gene sequence: CDR1 SGHRS, CDR2 YFSETQ. The length of the CDR3 is 16 residues. Trimming took off 1 base at V and 0 bases at J, with 10 bases between the two ends.